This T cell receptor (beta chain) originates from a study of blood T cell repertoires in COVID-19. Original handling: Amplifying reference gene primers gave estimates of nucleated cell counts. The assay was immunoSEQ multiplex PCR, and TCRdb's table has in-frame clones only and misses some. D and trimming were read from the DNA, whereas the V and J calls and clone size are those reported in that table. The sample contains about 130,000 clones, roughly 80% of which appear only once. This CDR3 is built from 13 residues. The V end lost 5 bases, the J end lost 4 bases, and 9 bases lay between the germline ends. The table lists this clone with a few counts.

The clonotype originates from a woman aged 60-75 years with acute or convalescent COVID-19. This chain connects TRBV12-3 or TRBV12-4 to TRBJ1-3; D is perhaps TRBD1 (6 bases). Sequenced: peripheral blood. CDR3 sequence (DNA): TGTGCCAGCAGTGCAGGGGCGGGAAACACCATATATTTT. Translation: CASSAGAGNTIYF.